The clone carrying this T cell receptor (beta chain) was observed at least ten times. Its antigen is not identified. The ends were cut back, 1 base at V and 0 bases at J, with 7 bases in the middle. CDR3 length equals 15 residues. The authors built TCR beta libraries using iRepertoire HTBI primers and Arm-PCR of CDR3 regions. TCRdb passed the multiplex PCR reads through MiXCR, listing each CDR3 protein once. There are about 460,000 distinct CDR3 sequences in the sample; about 20% occur only once, and around 13% lies in the top ten. This sample was included in a study of regulatory T cells in long-lasting Graves disease. Time point denoted: persistent/refractory GD, antithyroid drugs over 5 years with positive TRAb. The TCR library used RNA extracted from PBMCs. Whole-study results and caveats: When disease was persistent, TRBV28, TRBJ1-2 and TRBJ2-5 were the favored segments.

This sequence was found in a female donor with Graves disease. V usage is TRBV12-3 or TRBV12-4 and J usage is TRBJ2-4; D unclear. The source material was peripheral blood mononuclear cells (PBMCs), sampled when the disease was refractory, from a patient treated with antithyroid drugs. DNA for the CDR3: TGTGCCAGCAGTTTAGTATGGGAAGCCAAAAACATTCAGTACTTC. Its protein product is CASSLVWEAKNIQYF.